This T cell receptor (beta chain) was sequenced in a study of CD8+ T cells in alopecia areata. The CDR3 loop spans 12 amino acids. From germline, CDR1 is SGHTA and CDR2 FQGTGA. Trimming took off 3 bases at V and 0 bases at J, with 3 bases between the two ends. Treatment noted: oral pan-JAK inhibitor, 5-10 mg twice daily. The sequencing template was cDNA reverse transcribed from extracted RNA. Assay used: immunoSEQ multiplex PCR; TCRdb lists only in-frame clones, some missing. This sample carries 110,000 to 150,000 clones, about 59% of them seen once, and the ten largest clones take less than 20%. Specimen: CD8+ T cells sorted from blood, collected at week 4, from a patient treated with tofacitinib. The receptor was isolated from a human donor with alopecia areata. This chain links TRBV7-3 with TRBJ2-7; no firm D call. Here the CDR3 DNA reads TGTGCCAGCAGCTTCCACTCCTACGAGCAGTACTTC. Translated, it gives CASSFHSYEQYF.